What follows is one TCR beta chain and its context. As yet, its antigen is unknown. Here immunoSEQ multiplex PCR was the method, and the copy in TCRdb shows in-frame clones only, minus some. This sample yields about 130,000 clones, of which about 93% are seen a single time; around 0.2% belongs to the top ten. This sample is drawn from a study of graft-versus-host responses after intestinal transplantation. Across the study: Multivisceral, liver-intestinal, or isolated intestinal transplants were given to recipients. Study-level findings and limits: GvH clones detected in recipient marrow included some appearing first in ileum or blood.

V shed 6 bases and J shed 4 bases, with 12 bases lying between them. The CDR3 runs 13 residues. Per the germline V gene, CDR1 is SNHLY and CDR2 is FYNNEI. V gene TRBV2 combines with J gene TRBJ1-1; possible D gene TRBD1, 5 bases. The clonotype comes from a human donor who received an intestinal transplant. The specimen was unstimulated CD4+ T cells sorted from spleen or lymph node cells, collected before intestinal transplant. CDR3 in DNA: TGTGCCAGCAGCGATGGGGGTTCCACTGAAGCTTTCTTT. Protein product: CASSDGGSTEAFF.